The 23 T cell receptor beta chains presented below share a single source sample, sequenced in a study of cytomegalovirus exposure and HLA in healthy donors. The primer mix had 60 Vbeta and 13 Jbeta primers. Generated by immunoSEQ multiplex PCR, the TCRdb table keeps only in-frame clones and is missing some. The sample lists under 200,000 clones, 80% occurring once. The sequencing sample was made of PBMCs. The source is a man in his forties in good health and CMV-seronegative.

The chain carries TRBV19 and TRBJ1-5; D gene uncertain. The germline V gene has CDR1 LNHDA and CDR2 SQIVND (reference sequence). V gave up 7 bases and J gave up 4 bases, with 20 bases separating them. This CDR3 has 16 amino acids. The CDR3 loop is CASTRTGNSLNQPQHF. As DNA, the CDR3 is TGTGCCAGTACTAGAACCGGGAACTCTTTGAATCAGCCCCAGCATTTT.

The V call is TRBV4-3, the J call TRBJ1-1; 7 bases fit TRBD1. Germline values: CDR1 LGHNA, CDR2 YSLEER. Trimming took 4 bases from V and 6 from J; bases not matched to a gene: 5. CDR3 length equals 13 residues. The CDR3 is CASSPGGGAEAFF. CDR3 sequence (DNA): TGCGCCAGCAGCCCGGGAGGGGGCGCTGAAGCTTTCTTT.

The chain combines TRBV14 with TRBJ2-2, with 8 bases matching TRBD2. Germline lookup yields CDR1 SGHDN and CDR2 FVKESK. This CDR3 comprises 17 residues. V lost 4 bases and J lost 3; bases outside the gene matches: 10. CDR3 residues: CASSPSPLAGYTGELFF. CDR3 nucleotides: TGTGCCAGCAGCCCATCCCCATTAGCGGGATACACCGGGGAGCTGTTTTTT.

This clone appeared a few times. This chain connects TRBV27 to TRBJ2-7, with D tentatively TRBD1 (6 bases). CDR3 length equals 13 residues. Germline assignment: CDR1 MNHEY and CDR2 SMNVEV (reference sequence). Between the trimmed V and J ends, which lost 3 bases and 2 bases, there was a span of 8 bases. CDR3 sequence (DNA): TGTGCCAGCAGTTTCTCAGGGGCCTACGAGCAGTACTTC. The encoded protein is CASSFSGAYEQYF.

The chain carries TRBV9 and TRBJ1-4, with D tentatively TRBD1 (6 bases). This CDR3 comprises 15 residues. Germline V gene sequence: CDR1 SGDLS, CDR2 YYNGEE. Trimming removed 3 bases at V and 0 bases at J, with 9 bases between. The CDR3 sequence is CASSDQGPTNEKLFF. The CDR3, as DNA: TGTGCCAGCAGCGACCAGGGGCCAACTAATGAAAAACTGTTTTTT.

The gene calls are TRBV9 and TRBJ2-1; 11 bases map to TRBD2. The V and J ends lost 2 bases and 8 bases, in that order; junction bases with no gene match: 6. The CDR3 contains 15 residues. Germline V gene lookup returns CDR1 SGDLS and CDR2 YYNGEE. The CDR3 region is CASSVSGTSGDEQFF. The CDR3, as DNA: TGTGCCAGCAGCGTCTCCGGGACTAGCGGAGATGAGCAGTTCTTC.

The chain combines TRBV9 with TRBJ2-3, with 8 positions matching TRBD1. CDR1 SGDLS and CDR2 YYNGEE come from the germline V gene. The CDR3 contains 14 residues. V gave up 4 bases and J gave up 0 bases; unmatched junction bases: 1. The CDR3 region is CASSNRGSTDTQYF. The CDR3 DNA reads TGTGCCAGCAGCAACAGGGGGAGCACAGATACGCAGTATTTT. Full variable domain (remainder filled in from reference TRBV9 and TRBJ2-3): DSGVTQTPKHLITATGQRVTLRCSPRSGDLSVYWYQQSLDQGLQFLIQYYNGEERAKGNILERFSAQQFPDLHSELNLSSLELGDSALYFCASSNRGSTDTQYFGPGTRLTVL.

The V call is TRBV7-8, the J call TRBJ2-5; 9 nucleotides match TRBD2. CDR3 length: 17 residues. V was clipped by 0 bases and J by 5 bases; unmatched bases: 10. Germline V CDR1 and CDR2: SGHVS, FQNEAQ. The DNA of the CDR3 is TGTGCCAGCAGCTTAGCACTAGCGGGTGGGACGGGTGAGACCCAGTACTTC. Translated, it gives CASSLALAGGTGETQYF.

The V call is TRBV9, the J call TRBJ2-1; 7 bases map to TRBD1. Losses at the gene ends were 5 bases for V and 8 bases for J; bases not matched to a gene: 4. CDR1 and CDR2 from the germline V gene are SGDLS and YYNGEE. The CDR3 has 12 amino acids. The CDR3 loop reads CASSRQGYEQFF. The CDR3 DNA reads TGTGCCAGCAGTCGACAGGGTTATGAGCAGTTCTTC.

Only one count was recorded for this clone. The gene calls are TRBV27 and TRBJ2-2, with D maybe TRBD2 (6 bases). Per the germline V gene, CDR1 is MNHEY and CDR2 is SMNVEV (reference sequence). Trimming pared 3 bases from V and 6 bases from J, leaving 11 bases between. The CDR3 sequence is 14 residues long. The CDR3 DNA reads as TGTGCCAGCAGTTTGAGAGCGGGTCCCGGGGAGCTGTTTTTT. Protein sequence: CASSLRAGPGELFF.

The chain links TRBV18 to TRBJ2-6; tentative D call: TRBD2 (5 bases). With 6 bases removed from V and 0 bases from J, the gap between germline ends came to 6 bases. Germline V gene data show CDR1 as KGHSH and CDR2 as LQKENI. The CDR3 is 14 residues long. The CDR3 sequence is CASSRDSGANVLTF. The CDR3 DNA follows: TGTGCCAGCTCCCGGGACTCTGGGGCCAACGTCCTGACTTTC. The full variable domain, completed using reference TRBV18 and TRBJ2-6, is NAGVMQNPRHLVRRRGQEARLRCSPMKGHSHVYWYRQLPEEGLKFMVYLQKENIIDESGMPKERFSAEFPKEGPSILRIQQVVRGDSAAYFCASSRDSGANVLTFGAGSRLTVL.

The chain uses TRBV30 and TRBJ2-7; 8 bases map to TRBD2. This CDR3 has 14 amino acids. CDR1 is GTSNPN and CDR2 is SVGIG in the germline V gene (reference sequence). V lost 8 bases to trimming and J lost 0 bases; unmatched junction nucleotides: 9. Here the CDR3 DNA reads TGTGCCGGAACCTCTAGCGGGCTCTCCTACGAGCAGTACTTC. Residues: CAGTSSGLSYEQYF.

The chain combines TRBV7-3 with TRBJ2-2; D is possibly TRBD1 (6 bases). Trimming pared 2 bases from V and 3 bases from J, leaving 10 bases between. CDR1 SGHTA and CDR2 FQGTGA come from the germline V gene. This CDR3 region has 15 residues. The DNA of the CDR3 is TGTGCCAGCAGCTTAGAGGCAGGGGACACCGGGGAGCTGTTTTTT. It yields the protein CASSLEAGDTGELFF.

This chain links TRBV7-9 with TRBJ2-1, with 7 bases matching TRBD2. This CDR3 has 15 amino acids. The germline CDR1 and CDR2 sequences are SEHNR and FQNEAQ (reference sequence). With V trimmed by 5 bases and J by 10 bases, 14 bases remained unmatched. The CDR3 loop is CASSQLGRAWGEQFF. The CDR3 DNA reads as TGTGCCAGCAGCCAGCTTGGGAGGGCCTGGGGCGAGCAGTTCTTC.

The gene calls are TRBV5-1 and TRBJ2-7, with 7 bases aligning to TRBD2. Germline V lookup: CDR1 SGHRS, CDR2 YFSETQ. The CDR3 is 11 amino acids. The V gene end was trimmed by 6 bases and the J gene end by 5 bases; junction bases not matched to a gene: 2. The CDR3 region is CASTAGDEQYF. In DNA form, the CDR3 reads TGCGCCAGCACCGCGGGGGACGAGCAGTACTTC.

The gene calls are TRBV5-8 and TRBJ2-7; possible D gene TRBD1, 7 bases. Germline values: CDR1 SGHTS, CDR2 YDEGEE. The CDR3 totals 15 residues. The V and J ends lost 4 bases and 0 bases respectively, with 14 bases between them. Here the CDR3 DNA reads TGTGCCAGCAGCCCGGGGGACAGCTTCTCCTACGAGCAGTACTTC. Translation gives CASSPGDSFSYEQYF.

This clone occurred once. The J gene is TRBJ2-7, the V gene TRBV30; TRBD2 is a possible D gene (6 bases). CDR3 length equals 11 residues. Trimming cost V 3 bases and J 9 bases, with 12 bases left between them. Germline CDR1 is GTSNPN and CDR2 is SVGIG (reference sequence). The CDR3 loop reads CAWSGGWGQYF. In DNA form, the CDR3 reads TGTGCCTGGAGCGGAGGGTGGGGGCAGTACTTC.

V and J are TRBV20-1 and TRBJ1-1, with D possibly TRBD1 on 5 matching bases. V lost 3 bases and J lost 7, with 9 bases in between. The CDR3 spans 11 residues. The germline CDR1 and CDR2 sequences are DFQATT and SNEGSKA (reference sequence). The CDR3 nucleotides are TGCAGTGCTAGTCCCCAGGGTGAAGCTTTCTTT. This translates into CSASPQGEAFF.

The V gene is TRBV11-1, the J gene TRBJ2-3; TRBD2 might be the D (5 bases). From germline, CDR1 is SGHAT and CDR2 FQDESV (reference sequence). V lost 3 bases to trimming and J lost 1 base, with 23 bases between them. This CDR3 spans 19 amino acids. The CDR3 reads CASSFLSSGSRRGTDTQYF. The DNA for the CDR3 is TGTGCCAGCAGCTTTTTATCCAGCGGATCGCGTCGTGGCACAGATACGCAGTATTTT. Variable domain in full (rest from reference TRBV11-1 and TRBJ2-3): EAEVAQSPRYKITEKSQAVAFWCDPISGHATLYWYRQILGQGPELLVQFQDESVVDDSQLPKDRFSAERLKGVDSTLKIQPAELGDSAMYLCASSFLSSGSRRGTDTQYFGPGTRLTVL.

This chain links TRBV18 with TRBJ2-5; the match to TRBD1 covers 9 bases. There are 16 residues in the CDR3. Trimming at V came to 1 base and at J to 4 bases, leaving 7 bases not matched to a gene. Germline V lookup: CDR1 KGHSH, CDR2 LQKENI. CDR3 sequence: CASSPQWTGEGETQYF. The CDR3 DNA sequence: TGTGCCAGCTCACCACAGTGGACAGGGGAGGGAGAGACCCAGTACTTC.

The chain joins TRBV19 to TRBJ2-3, with 16 bases that match TRBD2. Germline CDR1 reads LNHDA; CDR2 reads SQIVND (reference sequence). V trimming: 1 base; J trimming: 3 bases; junction bases outside the gene matches: 10. The CDR3 is made up of 20 amino acids. The CDR3 DNA reads as TGTGCCAGTAGTATAGGACTGCCGGGACTAGCGGGAGGGGGGACAGATACGCAGTATTTT. This sequence encodes CASSIGLPGLAGGGTDTQYF.

The CDR3 loop is CASSSGLAGGRYNEQFF. The CDR3 DNA reads TGTGCCAGTAGTTCAGGACTAGCGGGGGGCAGGTACAATGAGCAGTTCTTC. The chain is built from TRBV19 and TRBJ2-1; 14 nucleotides agree with TRBD2. Germline V gene lookup returns CDR1 LNHDA and CDR2 SQIVND (reference sequence). The length of the CDR3 is 17 residues. V lost 5 bases and J lost 4; bases outside the gene matches: 7.

The V gene is TRBV6-6, the J gene TRBJ1-1; 10 bases map to TRBD1. CDR3 size: 13 residues. The trim removed 8 bases at V and 3 bases at J, leaving 3 bases unmatched. Looked up from germline, CDR1 is MNHNY and CDR2 is SVGAGI (reference sequence). CDR3 in amino acids: CASGQGGHTEAFF. Here the CDR3 DNA reads TGTGCCAGCGGACAGGGGGGGCACACTGAAGCTTTCTTT.